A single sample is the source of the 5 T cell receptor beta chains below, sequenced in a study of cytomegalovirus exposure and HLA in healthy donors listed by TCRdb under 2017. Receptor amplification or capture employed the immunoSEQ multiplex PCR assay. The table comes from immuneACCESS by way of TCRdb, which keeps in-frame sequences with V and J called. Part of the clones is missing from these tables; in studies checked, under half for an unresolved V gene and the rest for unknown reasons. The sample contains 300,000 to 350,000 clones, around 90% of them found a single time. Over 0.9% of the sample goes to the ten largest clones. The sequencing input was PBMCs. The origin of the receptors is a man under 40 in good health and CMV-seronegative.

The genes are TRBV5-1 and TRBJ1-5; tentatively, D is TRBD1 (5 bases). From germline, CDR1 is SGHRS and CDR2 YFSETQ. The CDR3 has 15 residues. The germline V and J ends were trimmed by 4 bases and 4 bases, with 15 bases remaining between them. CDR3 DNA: TGCGCCAGCAGCCAGAACGGTGGGGCGAATCAGCCCCAGCATTTT. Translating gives CASSQNGGANQPQHF.

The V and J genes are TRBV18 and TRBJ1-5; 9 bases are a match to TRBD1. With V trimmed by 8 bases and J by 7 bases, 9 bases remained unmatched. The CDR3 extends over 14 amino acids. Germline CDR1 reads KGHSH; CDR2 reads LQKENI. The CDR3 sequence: CASRQGQGGQPQHF. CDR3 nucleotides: TGTGCCAGCCGACAGGGACAGGGTGGGCAGCCCCAGCATTTT.

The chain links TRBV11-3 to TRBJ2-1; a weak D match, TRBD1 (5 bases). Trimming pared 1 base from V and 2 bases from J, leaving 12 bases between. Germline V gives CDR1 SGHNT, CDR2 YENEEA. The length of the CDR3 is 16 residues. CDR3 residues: CASSLGIGAPYNEQFF. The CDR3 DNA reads TGTGCCAGCAGCTTAGGGATTGGGGCCCCCTACAATGAGCAGTTCTTC.

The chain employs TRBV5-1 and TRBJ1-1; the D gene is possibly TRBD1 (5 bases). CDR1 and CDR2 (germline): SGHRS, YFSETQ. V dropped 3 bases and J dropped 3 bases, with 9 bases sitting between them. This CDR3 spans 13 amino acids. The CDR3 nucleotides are TGCGCCAGCAGCTCCTGGGGGGACACTGAAGCTTTCTTT. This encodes CASSSWGDTEAFF.

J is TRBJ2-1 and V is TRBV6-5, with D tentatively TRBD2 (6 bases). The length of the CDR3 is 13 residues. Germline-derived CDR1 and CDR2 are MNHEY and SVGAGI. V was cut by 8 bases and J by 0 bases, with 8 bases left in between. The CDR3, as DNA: TGTGCCAGCCGGGAGAGCTCCTACAATGAGCAGTTCTTC. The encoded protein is CASRESSYNEQFF.